This T cell receptor (beta chain) was recovered during a study of blood T cell repertoires in COVID-19. Study overall: Material from acute and convalescent COVID-19 was sourced from the United States, Italy and Spain. PBMCs, B-cell-depleted T cells, or T cells provided the cDNA or gDNA that made up the material.

The V segment lost 5 bases and the J segment 8 bases; nucleotides outside the gene matches: 15. This CDR3 comprises 18 residues. Per germline, CDR1 SGHVS and CDR2 FQNEAQ. Authors' analysis steps: Amplifying reference gene primers gave estimates of nucleated cell counts. Generated by immunoSEQ multiplex PCR, the TCRdb table keeps only in-frame clones and is missing some. The DNA gave D and trimming, while V, J and clone size come from that table. This sample has almost 85,000 clones, with roughly 91% found just once. This TCR was sampled from a woman aged 45-65 years with acute COVID-19. Sequencing input: PBMCs or T cells enriched from blood (not recorded which). This chain joins TRBV7-8 and TRBJ1-4; 12 positions match TRBD1. The chain's CDR3 is CASSRFVPGQGAGEKLFF. The CDR3 nucleotides are TGTGCCAGCAGCCGCTTCGTCCCGGGACAGGGGGCAGGGGAAAAACTGTTTTTT.